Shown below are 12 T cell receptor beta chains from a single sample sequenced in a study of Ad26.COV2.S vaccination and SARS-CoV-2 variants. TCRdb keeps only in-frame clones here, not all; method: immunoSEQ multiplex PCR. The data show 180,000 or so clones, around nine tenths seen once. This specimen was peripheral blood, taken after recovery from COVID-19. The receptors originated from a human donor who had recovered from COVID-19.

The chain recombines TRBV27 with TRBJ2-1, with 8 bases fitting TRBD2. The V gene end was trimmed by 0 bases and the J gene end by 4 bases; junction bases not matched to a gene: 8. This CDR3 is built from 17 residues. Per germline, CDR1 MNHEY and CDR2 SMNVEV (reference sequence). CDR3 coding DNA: TGTGCCAGCAGTTTATCCCCCGGGACTAGACCTTACAATGAGCAGTTCTTC. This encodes CASSLSPGTRPYNEQFF.

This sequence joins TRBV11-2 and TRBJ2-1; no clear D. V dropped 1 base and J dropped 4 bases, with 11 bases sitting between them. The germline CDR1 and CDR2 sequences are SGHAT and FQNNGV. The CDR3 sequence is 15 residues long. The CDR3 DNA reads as TGTGCCAGCAGCTTAGTCCCACCTAGGTACAATGAGCAGTTCTTC. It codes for CASSLVPPRYNEQFF.

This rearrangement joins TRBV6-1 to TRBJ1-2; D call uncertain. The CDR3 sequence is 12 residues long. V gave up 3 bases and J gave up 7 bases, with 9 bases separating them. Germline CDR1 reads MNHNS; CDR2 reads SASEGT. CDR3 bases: TGTGCCAGCAGTGATGTCGGGTTTGGCTACACCTTC. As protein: CASSDVGFGYTF.

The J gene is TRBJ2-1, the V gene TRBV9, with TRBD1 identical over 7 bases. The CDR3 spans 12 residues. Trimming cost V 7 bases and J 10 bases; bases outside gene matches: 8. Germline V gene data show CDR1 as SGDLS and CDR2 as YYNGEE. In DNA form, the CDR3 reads TGTGCCAGCGGGGGACAGAGTCCGGAGCAGTTCTTC. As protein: CASGGQSPEQFF.

The CDR3 coding sequence is TGCGCCAGCAGCTTGGCGGGGGATCGGGGCACTGAAGCTTTCTTT. Encoded protein: CASSLAGDRGTEAFF. The chain is built from TRBV5-1 and TRBJ1-1, with a tentative D call TRBD1 (5 bases). CDR1 is SGHRS, CDR2 YFSETQ, per germline. The CDR3 consists of 15 residues. V gave up 0 bases and J gave up 4 bases, with 13 bases separating them. The complete variable domain, with remaining parts taken from reference TRBV5-1 and TRBJ1-1, reads KAGVTQTPRYLIKTRGQQVTLSCSPISGHRSVSWYQQTPGQGLQFLFEYFSETQRNKGNFPGRFSGRQFSNSRSEMNVSTLELGDSALYLCASSLAGDRGTEAFFGQGTRLTVV.

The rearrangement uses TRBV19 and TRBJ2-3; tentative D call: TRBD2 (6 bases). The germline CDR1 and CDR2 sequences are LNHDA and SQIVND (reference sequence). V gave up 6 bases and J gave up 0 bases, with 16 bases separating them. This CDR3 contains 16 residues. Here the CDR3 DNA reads TGTGCCAGTAGCGATCGGGGCGGGGTCAGCACAGATACGCAGTATTTT. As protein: CASSDRGGVSTDTQYF.

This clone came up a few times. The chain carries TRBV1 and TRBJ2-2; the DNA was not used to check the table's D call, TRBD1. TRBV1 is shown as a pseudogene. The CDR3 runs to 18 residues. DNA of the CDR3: TGCACCAGCAGCCAAGGAAGGGACAGGGGTATGGTCACCGGGGAGCTGTTTTTT. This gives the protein CTSSQGRDRGMVTGELFF.

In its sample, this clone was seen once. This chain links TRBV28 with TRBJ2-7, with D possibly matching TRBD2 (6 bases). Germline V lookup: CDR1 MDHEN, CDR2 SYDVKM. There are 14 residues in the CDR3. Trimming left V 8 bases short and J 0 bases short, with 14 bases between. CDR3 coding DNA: TGTGCCAGCGGCAACTCCGGGAGCTCCTACGAGCAGTACTTC. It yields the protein CASGNSGSSYEQYF.

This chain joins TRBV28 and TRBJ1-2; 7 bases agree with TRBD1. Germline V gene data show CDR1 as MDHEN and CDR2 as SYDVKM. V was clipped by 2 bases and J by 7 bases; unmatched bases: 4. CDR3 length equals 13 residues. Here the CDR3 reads CASSLGTDGGYTF. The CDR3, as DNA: TGTGCCAGCAGTTTAGGGACAGACGGTGGCTACACCTTC.

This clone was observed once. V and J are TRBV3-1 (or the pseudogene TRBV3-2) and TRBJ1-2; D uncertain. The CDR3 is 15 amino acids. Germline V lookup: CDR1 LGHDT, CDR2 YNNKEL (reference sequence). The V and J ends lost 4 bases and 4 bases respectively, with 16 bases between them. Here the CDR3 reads CASSRLDSLLYGYTF. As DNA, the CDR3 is TGTGCCAGCAGCCGGCTGGACTCGCTTCTCTATGGCTACACCTTC.

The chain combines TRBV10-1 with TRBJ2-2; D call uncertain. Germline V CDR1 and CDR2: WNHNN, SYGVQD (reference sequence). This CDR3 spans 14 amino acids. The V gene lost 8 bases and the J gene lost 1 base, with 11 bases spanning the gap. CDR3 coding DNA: TGCGCCAGCTCAGCGCAGATGAACACCGGGGAGCTGTTTTTT. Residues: CASSAQMNTGELFF.

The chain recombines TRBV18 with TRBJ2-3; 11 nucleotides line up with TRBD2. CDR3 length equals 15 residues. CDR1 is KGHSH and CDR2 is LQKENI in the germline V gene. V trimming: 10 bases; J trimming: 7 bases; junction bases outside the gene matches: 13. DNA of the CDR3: TGTGCCACCAGGGCCATAGCGGGGGGGCCACATACGCAGTATTTT. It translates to CATRAIAGGPHTQYF.